This T cell receptor beta chain was captured by sequencing in a study of CD8+ T cells in alopecia areata. As the sequencing template, cDNA was produced by extracting RNA and reverse transcribing it. Profiled with immunoSEQ multiplex PCR; TCRdb holds only in-frame clones, not every one. The sample has 150,000 to 200,000 clones, roughly 70% seen once. The germline V gene encodes CDR1 SGHDN and CDR2 FVKESK. The CDR3 has 13 amino acids. Trimming shortened V by 3 bases and J by 5 bases, and 7 bases separated the two germline ends. The table lists this clone with a few counts. Treatment: oral pan-JAK inhibitor, 5-10 mg twice daily.

The chain joins TRBV14 to TRBJ2-2; D remains unclear. The starting material was CD4+ T cells sorted from blood, obtained between weeks 49 and 50, from a patient treated with tofacitinib. This TCR derives from a human donor with alopecia areata. The chain's CDR3 is CASSHFETGELFF. The CDR3 DNA follows: TGTGCCAGCAGCCATTTTGAAACCGGGGAGCTGTTTTTT.